The clone carrying this T cell receptor (beta chain) occurred a few times. Its antigen is as yet unknown. This entry is derived from a study of response to subunit inactivated influenza vaccine. Study outcomes and limitations: Authors suggested that a seasonal influenza vaccination recruits few new T cells each time.

J lost 7 bases, V lost 1 base, and 7 bases had no gene match. The CDR3 extends over 15 amino acids. Germline values: CDR1 SGHNT, CDR2 YENEEA. TCRdb called the RT-PCR reads again in MiXCR, with one record for every CDR3 protein. The table shows 450,000 to 500,000 distinct CDR3 sequences, with 9.5% to 12% occurring only once. The clonotype comes from a man between 45 and 60 years old who received an inactivated influenza vaccine. The specimen comprised PBMCs from blood, sampled roughly 6 weeks after vaccination. This chain uses TRBV11-3 with TRBJ2-1; 7 positions match TRBD1. The CDR3 loop reads CASSLGDSYGNEQFF. CDR3 DNA: TGTGCCAGCAGCTTAGGGGACAGCTACGGGAATGAGCAGTTCTTC.